The 31 T cell receptor beta chains presented below share a single source sample, sequenced in a study of prognosis after radiotherapy for stage I lung cancer. Genomic DNA was subjected to two-round multiplex PCR for amplification of TCR beta CDR3. It was primers specific to each TRBV and TRBJ gene that first-round PCR used. TCRdb re-analysed the multiplex PCR reads in MiXCR, keeping a single row per CDR3 protein. In the table there are around 15,000 distinct CDR3 sequences, around two fifths of which are singletons. Here the sequenced sample was PBMCs, taken before or after stereotactic body radiation therapy (not recorded which). These receptors originate from a donor aged 50 or older with non-small cell lung cancer.

This clonotype was recorded many times. Here the CDR3 DNA reads TGTGCCAGCAGTACACAACTAGCGGCTGGCACAGATACGCAGTATTTT. This gives the protein CASSTQLAAGTDTQYF. The rearrangement joins TRBV2 to TRBJ2-3; 8 bases match TRBD2. The CDR3 sequence is 16 residues long. CDR1 SNHLY and CDR2 FYNNEI come from the germline V gene. Trimming cost V 5 bases and J 1 base; bases outside gene matches: 8. The full variable domain, with the rest looked up from reference TRBV2 and TRBJ2-3, is EPEVTQTPSHQVTQMGQEVILRCVPISNHLYFYWYRQILGQKVEFLVSFYNNEISEKSEIFDDQFSVERPDGSNFTLKIRSTKLEDSAMYFCASSTQLAAGTDTQYFGPGTRLTVL.

This clonotype has a count of ten or more. The rearrangement joins TRBV5-6 to TRBJ2-1, with unresolved D. Germline lookup yields CDR1 SGHDT and CDR2 YYEEEE. The CDR3 is made up of 15 amino acids. Between the trimmed V and J ends, which lost 3 bases and 0 bases, there was a span of 10 bases. CDR3 protein: CASSSRHRSYNEQFF. For the CDR3, the DNA is TGTGCCAGCAGCTCCAGACACCGCTCCTACAATGAGCAGTTCTTC.

This clonotype is medium-sized in the sample. The rearrangement uses TRBV28 and TRBJ1-2; D unclear. V was trimmed by 5 bases and J by 3 bases, leaving 19 bases between them. Germline V gives CDR1 MDHEN, CDR2 SYDVKM. This CDR3 region has 16 residues. CDR3 in amino acids: CASSPLVEVTYYGYTF. In DNA, the CDR3 is TGTGCCAGCAGTCCCCTCGTGGAGGTGACTTACTATGGCTACACCTTC.

Regarding this clonotype: Possible read error: a much larger clone is one base away. The DNA of the CDR3 is TGCGCCAGAAGCCAAGCCCCCCGGGGGAACACCGGGGAGCTGTTTTTT. Its protein is CARSQAPRGNTGELFF. This chain links TRBV4-1 with TRBJ2-2, with a tentative D call TRBD2 (5 bases). Germline V gene lookup returns CDR1 MGHRA and CDR2 YSYEKL. This CDR3 contains 16 residues.

Ten or more counts support this clonotype. The chain joins TRBV18 to TRBJ2-3; tentatively, D is TRBD2 (5 bases). Trimming removed 5 bases at V and 8 bases at J, with 8 bases between. The CDR3 contains 11 residues. Germline CDR1 reads KGHSH; CDR2 reads LQKENI. The CDR3 DNA is TGTGCCAGCTCAAACGGGATTACGCAGTATTTT. Its protein product is CASSNGITQYF.

The chain recombines TRBV25-1 with TRBJ2-1, with 9 bases matching TRBD1. This CDR3 is 14 amino acids long. The ends lost 7 bases at V and 4 bases at J; junction bases unmatched: 5. Germline CDR1 and CDR2: MGHDK and SYGVNS. CDR3 sequence (DNA): TGTGCCAGCATGCGACAGGGGGTATACAATGAGCAGTTCTTC. Its protein is CASMRQGVYNEQFF.

With respect to this clonotype: This likely reflects a read error, since a far larger clone is one base away. This chain links TRBV28 with TRBJ2-7; 8 nucleotides align to TRBD2. The CDR3 runs to 16 residues. The germline gives CDR1 MDHEN, CDR2 SYDVKM. The CDR3 sequence is CSSSRGAGGPTGEQYF. CDR3 in DNA: TGTTCCAGCAGCCGTGGGGCGGGAGGACCTACGGGGGAGCAGTACTTC.

This clonotype was seen ten or more times. This sequence joins TRBV5-1 and TRBJ2-1; 12 positions agree with TRBD1. The V segment lost 3 bases and the J segment 4 bases; nucleotides outside the gene matches: 2. The CDR3 is made up of 15 amino acids. CDR1 is SGHRS and CDR2 is YFSETQ in the germline V gene. The CDR3 is CASSWGQGAYNEQFF. DNA for the CDR3: TGCGCCAGCAGCTGGGGACAGGGGGCGTACAATGAGCAGTTCTTC.

This clonotype is categorized as medium-sized. The chain uses TRBV19 and TRBJ1-3, with D hard to call. Germline V gene lookup returns CDR1 LNHDA and CDR2 SQIVND (reference sequence). This CDR3 has 16 residues. Trimming left V 3 bases short and J 0 bases short, with 12 bases between. CDR3 in amino acids: CASSIRTDSSGNTIYF. The CDR3 DNA reads TGTGCCAGTAGTATTCGGACGGATAGCTCTGGAAACACCATATATTTT.

This clonotype has a handful of counts. CDR3 coding DNA: TGCGCCAGCAGCCCCCGAAACCGGGACTCAAATTCACCCCTCCACTTT. Protein: CASSPRNRDSNSPLHF. The J gene is TRBJ1-6, the V gene TRBV5-1; D possibly corresponds to TRBD1 (5 bases). Trimming took 4 bases from V and 7 from J, leaving 18 bases between them. This CDR3 has 16 residues. Germline CDR1 is SGHRS and CDR2 is YFSETQ.

This clonotype was seen at least ten times. The chain carries TRBV15 and TRBJ2-3; D not resolved. The germline gives CDR1 LNHNV, CDR2 YYDKDF (reference sequence). V dropped 0 bases and J dropped 8 bases, with 9 bases sitting between them. The CDR3 length is 13 residues. CDR3 in amino acids: CATSRDGSFTQYF. DNA of the CDR3: TGTGCCACCAGCAGAGATGGAAGTTTTACGCAGTATTTT.

The genes are TRBV6-2 or TRBV6-3 and TRBJ1-2; a weak D match, TRBD1 (5 bases). V was shortened by 3 bases and J by 8 bases, with 16 bases between the two germline ends. CDR3 length: 14 amino acids. In germline, CDR1 is MNHEY, CDR2 SVGEGT. The CDR3 loop reads CASSYQQDSIGYTF. The CDR3 DNA is TGTGCCAGCAGTTATCAACAAGACAGTATCGGCTACACCTTC.

At least ten counts were recorded for this clonotype. The chain uses TRBV18 and TRBJ2-5; tentatively, D is TRBD1 (6 bases). Per the germline V gene, CDR1 is KGHSH and CDR2 is LQKENI. CDR3 size: 14 residues. The germline V and J ends were trimmed by 10 bases and 2 bases, with 17 bases remaining between them. The CDR3 DNA follows: TGTGCCACCAAAGACAGGAGTGAACAAGAGACCCAGTACTTC. Protein: CATKDRSEQETQYF.

J is TRBJ2-5 and V is TRBV5-1; 7 bases agree with TRBD2. The V and J ends lost 0 bases and 1 base, in that order; junction bases with no gene match: 3. CDR1 and CDR2 (germline): SGHRS, YFSETQ. The CDR3 extends over 15 amino acids. CDR3 nucleotide sequence: TGCGCCAGCAGCTTGGCCGGGGGGATCCAAGAGACCCAGTACTTC. It is translated as CASSLAGGIQETQYF.

The rearrangement joins TRBV5-1 to TRBJ2-3, with 8 bases aligning to TRBD1. V was pared by 4 bases and J by 2 bases, with 9 bases of the junction left unmatched. Germline lookup yields CDR1 SGHRS and CDR2 YFSETQ. The CDR3 has 16 amino acids. In DNA form, the CDR3 reads TGCGCCAGCAGCCCCGGGACAGGATGGACCACAGATACGCAGTATTTT. Its protein is CASSPGTGWTTDTQYF.

There are many counts of this clonotype. The chain couples TRBV18 to TRBJ1-6, with 7 bases matching TRBD1. CDR1 is KGHSH, CDR2 LQKENI, per germline. The ends lost 5 bases at V and 7 bases at J; junction bases unmatched: 8. This CDR3 comprises 15 residues. The CDR3 loop reads CASSDRQGLNSPLHF. The CDR3, as DNA: TGTGCCAGCTCAGATCGACAGGGTCTAAATTCACCCCTCCACTTT. Together with reference TRBV18 and TRBJ1-6, the CDR3 gives the full variable domain: NAGVMQNPRHLVRRRGQEARLRCSPMKGHSHVYWYRQLPEEGLKFMVYLQKENIIDESGMPKERFSAEFPKEGPSILRIQQVVRGDSAAYFCASSDRQGLNSPLHFGNGTRLTVT.

The rearrangement joins TRBV28 to TRBJ2-7; either TRBD1 or TRBD2 may supply D (5 bases each). This CDR3 comprises 13 residues. V dropped 2 bases and J dropped 6 bases, with 11 bases sitting between them. The germline V gene has CDR1 MDHEN and CDR2 SYDVKM. CDR3 sequence reads: CASSLVERGEQYF. The CDR3 coding sequence is TGTGCCAGCAGTTTAGTCGAGAGGGGCGAGCAGTACTTC.

The count of this clonotype is one. The chain carries TRBV20-1 and TRBJ2-7, with a possible D match to TRBD2 (6 bases). The CDR3 sequence is 14 residues long. Germline assignment: CDR1 DFQATT and CDR2 SNEGSKA (reference sequence). The V end was cut by 0 bases, the J end by 2 bases, with 11 bases between. CDR3 sequence: CSARDSGGAYEQYF. The CDR3 DNA reads TGCAGTGCTAGAGATAGTGGAGGGGCCTACGAGCAGTACTTC.

The chain carries TRBV6-1 and TRBJ1-1; D gene uncertain. The ends were cut back, 7 bases at V and 3 bases at J, with 15 bases in the middle. Germline CDR1 and CDR2: MNHNS and SASEGT. This CDR3 has 14 residues. The CDR3 nucleotides are TGTGCCAGCATGAAGATAGGGATGGACACTGAAGCTTTCTTT. Translating gives CASMKIGMDTEAFF.

This clonotype was recorded many times. The rearrangement uses TRBV12-3 or TRBV12-4 and TRBJ2-5; D remains unclear. Trimming left V 1 base short and J 2 bases short, with 5 bases between. The CDR3 consists of 13 residues. The CDR3 DNA reads TGTGCCAGCAGTTTAGGTCCTCAAGAGACCCAGTACTTC. It encodes CASSLGPQETQYF.

This clonotype is labeled medium-sized. The J gene is TRBJ1-2, the V gene TRBV27; D remains ambiguous. The V end was cut by 2 bases, the J end by 0 bases, with 10 bases between. CDR1 is MNHEY and CDR2 is SMNVEV in the germline V gene (reference sequence). This CDR3 has 15 residues. In DNA form, the CDR3 reads TGTGCCAGCAGTTTACAAGGAGTGACTAACTATGGCTACACCTTC. As protein: CASSLQGVTNYGYTF.

This chain joins TRBV12-3 or TRBV12-4 and TRBJ1-1; no clear D. The V gene lost 1 base and the J gene lost 2 bases, with 8 bases spanning the gap. The CDR3 is 14 residues long. Here the CDR3 reads CASSLGAVNTEAFF. In DNA, the CDR3 is TGTGCCAGCAGTTTAGGTGCGGTAAACACTGAAGCTTTCTTT.

This clonotype was seen at least ten times. This chain links TRBV20-1 with TRBJ2-7, with D perhaps matching TRBD2 (6 bases). Germline assignment: CDR1 DFQATT and CDR2 SNEGSKA (reference sequence). V gave up 1 base and J gave up 0 bases, with 13 bases separating them. The length of the CDR3 is 15 residues. The CDR3 sequence is CSARGGLLSSYEQYF. The CDR3, as DNA: TGCAGTGCTAGAGGGGGACTTCTGAGCTCCTACGAGCAGTACTTC.

At least ten counts were recorded for this clonotype. This chain uses TRBV9 with TRBJ2-3; the D is unclear. The CDR3 contains 14 residues. Germline CDR1 and CDR2: SGDLS and YYNGEE. Trimming took off 4 bases at V and 4 bases at J, with 13 bases between the two ends. DNA of the CDR3: TGTGCCAGCAGCTTTTCCTCAACTCCAGATACGCAGTATTTT. It is translated as CASSFSSTPDTQYF.

In its sample, this clonotype was seen many times. This CDR3 reads CASTISGGGYNEQFF. The CDR3 nucleotides read TGTGCCAGCACCATAAGCGGGGGGGGCTACAATGAGCAGTTCTTC. The chain has TRBV9 and TRBJ2-1; 10 nucleotides match TRBD2. CDR1 is SGDLS and CDR2 is YYNGEE in the germline V gene. The CDR3 runs 15 residues. V gave up 6 bases and J gave up 3 bases; unmatched junction bases: 6.

This chain connects TRBV11-2 to TRBJ2-3, with a weak D call TRBD1 (6 bases). V lost 3 bases and J 2 bases, leaving 9 bases between the germline ends. Germline V CDR1 and CDR2: SGHAT, FQNNGV. The CDR3 runs 14 residues. The chain's CDR3 is CASSLDSFTDTQYF. CDR3 DNA sequence: TGTGCCAGCAGCTTGGACAGTTTCACAGATACGCAGTATTTT.

In its sample, this clonotype was seen many times. The chain couples TRBV12-3 or TRBV12-4 to TRBJ2-7; 12 bases agree with TRBD1. This CDR3 has 18 residues. The V segment lost 1 base and the J segment 4 bases; nucleotides outside the gene matches: 11. Written as DNA, the CDR3 is TGTGCCAGCAGTTTAGGATGGAGGATGGGACAGGGGGCTTACGAGCAGTACTTC. Translation gives CASSLGWRMGQGAYEQYF.

A remark on this clonotype: A far bigger clonotype differs at one base, so this is likely a read error. The CDR3 reads CASSSTGCQKTEAFF. CDR3 sequence (DNA): TGTGCCAGCAGTTCGACAGGATGTCAAAAGACTGAAGCTTTCTTT. This chain uses TRBV6-9 with TRBJ1-1; weak D call: TRBD1 (6 bases). CDR1 and CDR2 (germline): MNHGY, SVAAGI. Between the trimmed V and J ends, which lost 4 bases and 5 bases, there was a span of 17 bases. The CDR3 length is 15 residues.

This clonotype has at least ten counts. V is TRBV7-9 and J is TRBJ2-7; 8 bases map to TRBD2. This CDR3 is 15 amino acids long. Unmatched junction bases numbered 7, after V lost 0 bases and J lost 6 bases. From germline, CDR1 is SEHNR and CDR2 FQNEAQ (reference sequence). The CDR3 protein is CASSLARVAGSEQYF. DNA for the CDR3: TGTGCCAGCAGCTTAGCGCGCGTAGCGGGATCCGAGCAGTACTTC.

This clonotype has only one observation. At one boundary the junction diverges from the germline segment, which might be a read error. The chain is built from TRBV30 and TRBJ1-6; no definite D call. Germline V gene lookup returns CDR1 GTSNPN and CDR2 SVGIG (reference sequence). The CDR3 runs 10 residues. For the CDR3, the DNA is TGTGCCTGCGGAAGTTCACACCTCCACTTT. Its protein product is CACGSSHLHF.

This clonotype was seen only once. A far larger clone lies a single base away; this is likely a read error. J is TRBJ1-5 and V is TRBV6-4; 7 nucleotides line up with TRBD1. CDR1 and CDR2 from the germline V gene are MRHNA and SNTAGT. The CDR3 contains 13 residues. V lost 10 bases and J lost 6; bases outside the gene matches: 9. The CDR3 nucleotides are TGTGCCACGTCGATGGCAGGGGGTCAGCCCCAGCATTTT. Translation gives CATSMAGGQPQHF.